The subject of this entry is one TCR beta chain. The DNA is omitted, as the CDR3 cannot be located on it reliably, and the CDR3 follows TCRdb's listing. The CDR3 spans 15 amino acids, including both terminal residues. TCRdb re-called the RT-PCR reads through MiXCR, storing one row per CDR3 protein. This sample has roughly 880,000 distinct CDR3 sequences; about a sixth occur once, and the top ten carry 6%. The sample belongs to a study of patients and donors after allogeneic stem cell transplantation. The chain links TRBV23-1 to TRBJ2-2. TRBV23-1 is identified as an open reading frame with a role that is uncertain. The clonotype was recovered from a human donor who was either an allogeneic HSCT recipient or a stem cell or donor lymphocyte infusion donor (not recorded which). It is not recorded whose cells these are; they may come from a transplant donor. The sample consisted of blood, either unsorted or a sorted T cell fraction (not recorded which). The CDR3 reads CASSQSAEHRGAVFF.